Below, 22 T cell receptor beta chains from the same sample are listed, as sequenced in a study of T cell repertoires in ileal Crohn's disease. Repertoires were generated with immunoSEQ multiplex PCR, while TCRdb's copy carries only in-frame clones and drops some. Among fewer than 2,500 clones listed, approximately 72% were seen once. Described time point: neoterminal ileum biopsy at postoperative endoscopy, about 6 months after surgery. Specimen: ileal tissue. The receptors shown here come from an adult with Crohn's disease.

The table lists this clone with a few counts. The genes are TRBV27 and TRBJ2-7; 9 bases align to TRBD2. Germline CDR1 reads MNHEY; CDR2 reads SMNVEV (reference sequence). The CDR3 covers 16 residues. J lost 4 bases, V lost 3 bases, and 10 bases had no gene match. This chain's CDR3 is CASSFITGTSWYEQYF. CDR3 nucleotides: TGTGCCAGCAGTTTCATTACCGGGACTAGCTGGTACGAGCAGTACTTC.

The V and J genes are TRBV9 and TRBJ2-7; weak D call: TRBD2 (6 bases). CDR1 and CDR2 from the germline V gene are SGDLS and YYNGEE. The CDR3 has 14 residues. Trimming pared 4 bases from V and 1 base from J, leaving 12 bases between. The CDR3 nucleotides are TGTGCCAGCAGCCCCGGAGGGTGGTCCTACGAGCAGTACTTC. Translation: CASSPGGWSYEQYF.

The rearrangement joins TRBV5-1 to TRBJ1-4; D might be TRBD1 (5 bases). Germline V gene data show CDR1 as SGHRS and CDR2 as YFSETQ. The CDR3 has 17 residues. V shed 1 base and J shed 5 bases, with 18 bases lying between them. CDR3 bases: TGCGCCAGCAGCTTGCAACTTCAAGGGGCGGGGAATGAAAAACTGTTTTTT. Protein product: CASSLQLQGAGNEKLFF.

This CDR3 reads CASSSPPGGGPNEQFF. CDR3 DNA sequence: TGCGCCAGCAGCAGCCCCCCCGGGGGGGGGCCTAATGAGCAGTTCTTC. The chain couples TRBV5-1 to TRBJ2-1, with TRBD2 matching 8 bases. Looked up from germline, CDR1 is SGHRS and CDR2 is YFSETQ. V lost 4 bases to trimming and J lost 7 bases; unmatched junction nucleotides: 13. The CDR3 is made up of 16 amino acids.

Only one count was recorded for this clone. The chain employs TRBV5-6 and TRBJ1-2, with TRBD1 matching 7 bases. Germline V gives CDR1 SGHDT, CDR2 YYEEEE. CDR3 size: 15 residues. V lost 4 bases, J lost 7 bases, and 13 bases stayed unmatched. The CDR3 DNA follows: TGTGCCAGCAGCCAGGGACAGACGCTCTGGGGTGGCTACACCTTC. Translation gives CASSQGQTLWGGYTF. Complete variable domain (other parts from reference TRBV5-6 and TRBJ1-2): DAGVTQSPTHLIKTRGQQVTLRCSPKSGHDTVSWYQQALGQGPQFIFQYYEEEERQRGNFPDRFSGHQFPNYSSELNVNALLLGDSALYLCASSQGQTLWGGYTFGSGTRLTVV.

V usage is TRBV4-1 and J usage is TRBJ2-3; D unclear. The CDR3 totals 15 residues. Trimming stripped 0 bases from V and 5 bases from J, with 12 bases between. Germline assignment: CDR1 MGHRA and CDR2 YSYEKL. The CDR3 coding sequence is TGCGCCAGCAGCCAAGACGGTTTCGGTTTAGATACGCAGTATTTT. This codes for CASSQDGFGLDTQYF.

The chain is built from TRBV5-4 and TRBJ2-1; 12 positions agree with TRBD2. The J segment lost 7 bases and the V segment lost 0 bases, leaving 5 bases of the junction unmatched. There are 16 residues in the CDR3. The germline V gene encodes CDR1 SGHNT and CDR2 YYREEE (reference sequence). The CDR3 protein is CASSLETSGSWNEQFF. The CDR3 DNA follows: TGTGCCAGCAGCTTGGAGACTAGCGGGAGTTGGAATGAGCAGTTCTTC.

The chain has TRBV11-2 and TRBJ2-7, with a possible D match to TRBD2 (5 bases). The germline CDR1 and CDR2 sequences are SGHAT and FQNNGV. V shed 1 base and J shed 2 bases, with 6 bases lying between them. This CDR3 has 13 residues. The CDR3, as DNA: TGTGCCAGCAGCTTAGCAGCGGCCTACGAGCAGTACTTC. This gives the protein CASSLAAAYEQYF.

The chain couples TRBV5-5 to TRBJ2-1; tentatively, D is TRBD2 (6 bases). This CDR3 comprises 15 residues. With 1 base removed from V and 3 bases from J, the gap between germline ends came to 11 bases. In germline, CDR1 is SGHKS, CDR2 YYEKEE (reference sequence). This chain's CDR3 is CASSLNSGVYNEQFF. The CDR3 DNA sequence: TGTGCCAGCAGCTTGAATAGCGGAGTCTACAATGAGCAGTTCTTC.

The chain has TRBV23-1 and TRBJ2-1; 10 nucleotides line up with TRBD2. TRBV23-1 is given ORF status, its function remaining uncertain. J lost 9 bases, V lost 2 bases, and 7 bases had no gene match. CDR3 size: 15 residues. CDR3: CASSQPSGSYREQFF. Written as DNA, the CDR3 is TGCGCCAGCAGTCAACCTAGCGGGAGTTACCGTGAGCAGTTCTTC.

This clone appeared a few times. The V gene is TRBV5-3, the J gene TRBJ1-5, with unresolved D. TRBV5-3 is assigned to the ORF class and has an uncertain function. V was pared by 0 bases and J by 5 bases, with 12 bases between. The CDR3 length is 15 residues. This CDR3 reads CARSLAVGRDQPQHF. The CDR3 DNA reads as TGTGCCAGAAGCTTGGCGGTTGGGAGGGATCAGCCCCAGCATTTT.

This clone occurred once. The V and J genes are TRBV21-1 and TRBJ2-5; TRBD1, as called in the table, went unchecked against the DNA. The DNA end lines up better with TRBJ2-7; the J call may be wrong. TRBV21-1 is shown as a pseudogene. There are 15 residues in the CDR3. CDR3 loop: CAISASGRESYEQYF. For the CDR3, the DNA is TGTGCCATCTCAGCCTCAGGGCGCGAATCCTACGAGCAGTACTTC.

This clone came up once. The chain is built from TRBV11-2 and TRBJ2-7; TRBD2 matches at 12 bases. Trimming removed 2 bases from V and 7 bases from J; junction bases left unmatched: 9. Germline V gene lookup returns CDR1 SGHAT and CDR2 FQNNGV. This CDR3 is built from 16 residues. CDR3 sequence: CASSLSGLAGMEEQYF. The DNA for the CDR3 is TGTGCCAGCAGCTTATCCGGACTAGCGGGAATGGAGGAGCAGTACTTC.

The gene calls are TRBV6-1 and TRBJ2-5; D might be TRBD2 (5 bases). The DNA end favors TRBJ2-7, so the J call may be wrong. The CDR3 consists of 13 residues. Germline loops: CDR1 MNHNS, CDR2 SASEGT. CDR3 protein: CASGRQVDYEQYF. The CDR3 DNA reads TGTGCCAGCGGGAGACAAGTAGACTACGAGCAGTACTTC.

The table lists this clone with a few counts. This rearrangement joins TRBV6-5 to TRBJ2-7; a weak D match, TRBD2 (5 bases). The germline V and J ends were trimmed by 2 bases and 3 bases, with 14 bases remaining between them. The germline V gene has CDR1 MNHEY and CDR2 SVGAGI. The CDR3 runs to 15 residues. The DNA of the CDR3 is TGTGCCAGCAGTTACGGGCCTAGCTTAGACTACGAGCAGTACTTC. Its translation is CASSYGPSLDYEQYF.

This chain uses TRBV10-3 with TRBJ2-1, with D tentatively TRBD2 (5 bases). Germline loops: CDR1 ENHRY, CDR2 SYGVKD. The CDR3 is 14 residues long. The V gene lost 2 bases and the J gene lost 6 bases, with 11 bases spanning the gap. This CDR3 is CAISEGLDANEQFF. CDR3 sequence (DNA): TGTGCCATCAGTGAGGGACTGGATGCCAATGAGCAGTTCTTC.

The V call is TRBV20-1, the J call TRBJ1-1, with D possibly being TRBD1 (5 bases). Trimming removed 3 bases from V and 4 bases from J, with 6 bases in between. The CDR3 is made up of 11 amino acids. Germline V lookup: CDR1 DFQATT, CDR2 SNEGSKA (reference sequence). The CDR3 sequence is CSASQGTEAFF. Here the CDR3 DNA reads TGCAGTGCTAGTCAGGGCACTGAAGCTTTCTTT.

The chain joins TRBV4-2 to TRBJ2-5, with 7 bases matching TRBD2. Germline CDR1 LGHNA, CDR2 YNFKEQ. This CDR3 is 16 amino acids long. Losses at the gene ends were 0 bases for V and 5 bases for J; bases not matched to a gene: 9. The CDR3 nucleotides read TGTGCCAGCAGCCAAGATTGGGGGGAGGGCCTTGAGACCCAGTACTTC. Protein: CASSQDWGEGLETQYF.

Points on this clone: Germline and junction disagree at one end, which may indicate a read error. The chain is built from TRBV18 and TRBJ2-2; D is undetermined. The germline CDR1 and CDR2 sequences are KGHSH and LQKENI. This CDR3 spans 17 amino acids. The CDR3 coding sequence is TGTGCCAGCTCTCCACGAGCACCCCAAACGAACACCGGGGAGCTGTTTTTT. Its protein is CASSPRAPQTNTGELFF.

The rearrangement joins TRBV10-2 to TRBJ1-1, with 10 positions matching TRBD1. The CDR3 is 13 residues long. CDR1 is WSHSY and CDR2 is SAAADI in the germline V gene. With V trimmed by 5 bases and J by 6 bases, 3 bases remained unmatched. CDR3 bases: TGCGCCAGCAGTCGGGACAGGGGCCCTGAAGCTTTCTTT. Its translation is CASSRDRGPEAFF.

V and J are TRBV2 and TRBJ1-2, with D possibly being TRBD1 (6 bases). Trimming took off 8 bases at V and 3 bases at J, with 13 bases between the two ends. The CDR3 spans 13 residues. The V gene's germline CDR1 is SNHLY and CDR2 FYNNEI. The CDR3 region is CASQRGQDYGYTF. In DNA form, the CDR3 reads TGTGCCAGCCAGCGGGGGCAGGACTATGGCTACACCTTC.

The chain links TRBV2 to TRBJ2-1; 10 bases align to TRBD2. The germline CDR1 and CDR2 sequences are SNHLY and FYNNEI. The V segment lost 5 bases and the J segment 13 bases; nucleotides outside the gene matches: 2. The CDR3 extends over 11 amino acids. The CDR3 loop is CASSLAGGQFF. The CDR3 region has the DNA TGTGCCAGCAGTTTAGCGGGAGGACAGTTCTTC.